Listed here are 29 T cell receptor beta chains from one sample, sequenced in a study of T cells in Graves' hyperthyroidism and ophthalmopathy (dated by TCRdb to between 2019 and 2020). The library was made by multiplex PCR. The instrument given in TCRdb is Illumina HiSeq 2000. Amplification of TCR beta CDR3 regions was carried out from RNA transcripts. A first-round RT-PCR of the TCR CDR3 used the HTBI primer set with the Qiagen OneStep RT-PCR kit. TCRdb reprocessed the public reads (quality trimming at Q25 with fastp, clone calling with MiXCR) and kept in-frame beta chains. When rows share a CDR3 protein, they turn into one entry using the most common DNA and genes. For this sample there are around 610,000 distinct CDR3 sequences; over 12% appear just once. The top ten hold around 4% of the sample. Sequencing used blood. The receptor set was obtained from a woman aged 40 to 50 with Graves' ophthalmopathy.

This clonotype has ten or more counts. The gene calls are TRBV6-5 and TRBJ2-2, with 9 positions matching TRBD2. The CDR3 totals 17 residues. After removal of 4 bases from V and 0 bases from J, the junction contained 6 bases not matched to a gene. The germline CDR1 and CDR2 sequences are MNHEY and SVGAGI. As DNA, the CDR3 is TGTGCCAGCAGTTCTCTCAGACTAGCGGCGAACACCGGGGAGCTGTTTTTT. Protein product: CASSSLRLAANTGELFF.

At least ten counts were recorded for this clonotype. This chain connects TRBV6-1 to TRBJ1-5; D is uncertain. Germline CDR1 and CDR2: MNHNS and SASEGT. This CDR3 comprises 14 residues. V gave up 4 bases and J gave up 5 bases, with 12 bases separating them. CDR3 amino acids: CASSGLKYDQPQHF. CDR3 coding DNA: TGTGCCAGCAGTGGACTAAAATATGATCAGCCCCAGCATTTT.

This clonotype was seen at least ten times. This sequence joins TRBV12-3 or TRBV12-4 and TRBJ2-5, with 14 nucleotides matching TRBD2. This CDR3 region has 19 residues. The ends lost 5 bases at V and 4 bases at J; junction bases unmatched: 15. CDR3 loop: CASSAPVGLAGASLETQYF. The CDR3 coding sequence is TGTGCCAGCAGTGCACCCGTGGGACTAGCGGGAGCTTCGTTAGAGACCCAGTACTTC.

This chain connects TRBV6-2 or TRBV6-3 to TRBJ2-4; tentative D call: TRBD2 (6 bases). This CDR3 region has 14 residues. V shed 8 bases and J shed 1 base, with 12 bases lying between them. Germline CDR1 is MNHEY and CDR2 is SVGEGT. The DNA of the CDR3 is TGTGCCAGCGTGACGAGCGGGGCCAAAAACATTCAGTACTTC. Translated, it gives CASVTSGAKNIQYF.

At least ten counts were recorded for this clonotype. V gene TRBV7-8 combines with J gene TRBJ2-5; 8 bases line up with TRBD2. V dropped 4 bases and J dropped 4; count of bases not matched to a gene: 11. CDR1 and CDR2 (germline): SGHVS, FQNEAQ. This CDR3 is built from 16 residues. The CDR3 DNA sequence: TGTGCCAGCAGCTCTCTCGGAGCGGGAGTGGGAGAGACCCAGTACTTC. Translating gives CASSSLGAGVGETQYF.

The sample holds many counts of this clonotype. J is TRBJ1-5 and V is TRBV28; 7 bases match TRBD1. Germline-derived CDR1 and CDR2 are MDHEN and SYDVKM. The junction had 5 bases not matched to a gene; V was cut back by 6 bases and J by 3 bases. This CDR3 has 14 amino acids. In nucleotides, the CDR3 is TGTGCCAGCAGGGCGGACAGGTTCAATCAGCCCCAGCATTTT. Translation gives CASRADRFNQPQHF.

A few counts support this clonotype. This chain uses TRBV30 with TRBJ1-1; 9 nucleotides agree with TRBD1. In germline, CDR1 is GTSNPN, CDR2 SVGIG (reference sequence). The J segment lost 5 bases and the V segment lost 0 bases, leaving 4 bases of the junction unmatched. CDR3 size: 14 residues. CDR3 amino acids: CAWSVTGGATEAFF. The CDR3 DNA follows: TGTGCCTGGAGTGTAACAGGGGGCGCGACTGAAGCTTTCTTT.

The table lists this clonotype with many counts. The V call is TRBV5-1, the J call TRBJ1-3; no clear D. There are 13 residues in the CDR3. Germline-derived CDR1 and CDR2 are SGHRS and YFSETQ. Trimming left V 0 bases short and J 4 bases short, with 5 bases between. The CDR3 sequence is CASSLAQGNTIYF. DNA of the CDR3: TGCGCCAGCAGCTTGGCTCAGGGAAACACCATATATTTT.

This clonotype has at least ten counts. The rearrangement joins TRBV6-1 to TRBJ2-7, with D possibly called TRBD1 or TRBD2 (5 bases each). Germline loops: CDR1 MNHNS, CDR2 SASEGT. The CDR3 covers 15 residues. V lost 5 bases to trimming and J lost 2 bases, with 16 bases between them. The CDR3 loop is CASSPLGRGAYEQYF. DNA for the CDR3: TGTGCCAGCAGTCCCCTGGGACGAGGAGCCTACGAGCAGTACTTC.

Ten or more counts support this clonotype. V gene TRBV4-1 combines with J gene TRBJ1-1; TRBD1 matches 9 bases. This CDR3 is 16 amino acids long. Germline V gene lookup returns CDR1 MGHRA and CDR2 YSYEKL. The V gene end was trimmed by 1 base and the J gene end by 5 bases; junction bases not matched to a gene: 8. The CDR3 loop reads CASSQVGDREGTEAFF. The DNA of the CDR3 is TGCGCCAGCAGCCAAGTGGGGGACAGGGAAGGAACTGAAGCTTTCTTT.

The chain has TRBV20-1 and TRBJ2-5; unclear D gene. V was pared by 5 bases and J by 7 bases, with 14 bases between. The CDR3 loop spans 12 amino acids. CDR1 is DFQATT, CDR2 SNEGSKA, per germline (reference sequence). CDR3 DNA: TGCAGTGCTTCCCATGGCCTGGGGACCCAGTACTTC. Residues: CSASHGLGTQYF.

This clonotype showed up many times. This chain joins TRBV20-1 and TRBJ2-2; 15 nucleotides match TRBD2. The CDR3 covers 17 residues. J gave up 7 bases and V 5 bases, and 11 bases lay outside the gene matches. Germline V lookup: CDR1 DFQATT, CDR2 SNEGSKA (reference sequence). The CDR3 region has the DNA TGCAGTGCTCGGCCGGGACTAGCGGGAGGCACGGGCGGGGAGCTGTTTTTT. Translation gives CSARPGLAGGTGGELFF.

This clonotype was counted a few times. V gene TRBV7-2 combines with J gene TRBJ2-5; D tentatively reads TRBD1 or TRBD2 (5 bases each). Germline CDR1 reads SGHTA; CDR2 reads FQGNSA. V lost 0 bases and J 4 bases, leaving 12 bases between the germline ends. The length of the CDR3 is 15 residues. The CDR3 protein is CASSLAGKGRETQYF. The DNA for the CDR3 is TGTGCCAGCAGCTTAGCAGGGAAGGGGAGAGAGACCCAGTACTTC.

This clonotype was found many times. The genes are TRBV13 and TRBJ2-7; D is possibly TRBD1 (5 bases). V was pared by 5 bases and J by 4 bases, with 21 bases between. The germline V gene encodes CDR1 PRHDT and CDR2 FYEKMQ (reference sequence). There are 16 residues in the CDR3. CDR3 loop: CASSALRVGFKYEQYF. CDR3 nucleotides: TGTGCCAGCAGCGCCCTCAGGGTAGGATTTAAGTACGAGCAGTACTTC.

This clonotype was found many times. The chain combines TRBV24-1 with TRBJ2-2, with 8 bases matching TRBD1. The CDR3 runs 15 residues. V lost 0 bases to trimming and J lost 5 bases; unmatched junction nucleotides: 1. In germline, CDR1 is KGHDR, CDR2 SFDVKD. The CDR3 nucleotides read TGTGCCACCAGTGATTTGGACAGGGGAACCGGGGAGCTGTTTTTT. This translates into CATSDLDRGTGELFF.

This clonotype was picked up many times. The chain is built from TRBV7-9 and TRBJ2-2; 8 nucleotides line up with TRBD2. The V and J ends lost 5 bases and 5 bases, in that order; junction bases with no gene match: 4. The germline V gene has CDR1 SEHNR and CDR2 FQNEAQ (reference sequence). The CDR3 is 14 amino acids. The CDR3 protein is CASSRLAQTGELFF. The CDR3 DNA is TGTGCCAGCAGCCGACTAGCGCAGACCGGGGAGCTGTTTTTT. The full variable domain, rest sourced from reference TRBV7-9 and TRBJ2-2, is DTGVSQNPRHKITKRGQNVTFRCDPISEHNRLYWYRQTLGQGPEFLTYFQNEAQLEKSRLLSDRFSAERPKGSFSTLEIQRTEQGDSAMYLCASSRLAQTGELFFGEGSRLTVL.

The chain employs TRBV19 and TRBJ2-3; 9 bases are a match to TRBD1. The V gene end was trimmed by 6 bases and the J gene end by 3 bases; junction bases not matched to a gene: 10. The CDR3 spans 16 residues. Germline V gene lookup returns CDR1 LNHDA and CDR2 SQIVND (reference sequence). CDR3 in amino acids: CASRRTGTGKTDTQYF. The CDR3 DNA follows: TGTGCCAGTAGGAGGACCGGGACAGGGAAGACAGATACGCAGTATTTT.

This clonotype was counted ten times or more. V usage is TRBV6-5 and J usage is TRBJ2-5; unclear D gene. Germline lookup yields CDR1 MNHEY and CDR2 SVGAGI. V lost 2 bases to trimming and J lost 5 bases, with 12 bases between them. The CDR3 covers 14 residues. The CDR3 DNA is TGTGCCAGCAGTTACAGCCCGTGGCAGGAGACCCAGTACTTC. Amino acids: CASSYSPWQETQYF.

V usage is TRBV10-3 and J usage is TRBJ1-5, with D possibly being TRBD1 (5 bases). Trimming left V 5 bases short and J 7 bases short, with 12 bases between. This CDR3 is 13 amino acids long. The germline V gene has CDR1 ENHRY and CDR2 SYGVKD. This chain's CDR3 is CAISRGPEQPQHF. The CDR3, as DNA: TGTGCCATCAGTCGGGGACCGGAACAGCCCCAGCATTTT.

This clonotype has a single count. This chain joins TRBV6-1 and TRBJ1-2; 8 nucleotides agree with TRBD1. The ends lost 6 bases at V and 7 bases at J; junction bases unmatched: 13. This CDR3 has 15 residues. Germline V gene lookup returns CDR1 MNHNS and CDR2 SASEGT. In nucleotides, the CDR3 is TGTGCCAGCAGAGGCCGTGCGACAGGGGTGGGTGGCTACACCTTC. Protein product: CASRGRATGVGGYTF.

The V call is TRBV29-1, the J call TRBJ2-7; TRBD1 agrees at 10 bases. The CDR3 is 14 amino acids. Germline CDR1 SQVTM, CDR2 ANQGSEA. The V gene end was trimmed by 6 bases and the J gene end by 3 bases; junction bases not matched to a gene: 8. This CDR3 is CSVLPGQGLYEQYF. The CDR3 nucleotides are TGCAGCGTCCTCCCGGGACAGGGGCTCTACGAGCAGTACTTC.

Ten or more counts support this clonotype. J is TRBJ1-1 and V is TRBV7-2, with D maybe TRBD1 (6 bases). Germline CDR1 and CDR2: SGHTA and FQGNSA. The CDR3 covers 14 residues. V was shortened by 6 bases and J by 4 bases, with 15 bases between the two germline ends. CDR3 DNA sequence: TGTGCCAGCAGTTTCTTAACAGGGTTCACTGAAGCTTTCTTT. Protein sequence: CASSFLTGFTEAFF.

This clonotype occurred many times. This rearrangement joins TRBV12-3 or TRBV12-4 to TRBJ1-1; 11 bases are a match to TRBD1. The CDR3 contains 15 residues. Unmatched junction bases numbered 5, after V lost 5 bases and J lost 3 bases. The DNA for the CDR3 is TGTGCCAGCAGTGGGTGGGACAGGGGGGACACTGAAGCTTTCTTT. Residues: CASSGWDRGDTEAFF.

This clonotype came up a few times. The V gene is TRBV7-9, the J gene TRBJ2-7; TRBD2 is a possible D gene (5 bases). The germline V and J ends were trimmed by 4 bases and 5 bases, with 18 bases remaining between them. Germline loops: CDR1 SEHNR, CDR2 FQNEAQ (reference sequence). CDR3 length: 15 residues. The CDR3 coding sequence is TGTGCCAGCAGCTCCCGGGATTGGGAGTTTGACGAGCAGTACTTC. This encodes CASSSRDWEFDEQYF. The entire variable domain, with the rest obtained from reference TRBV7-9 and TRBJ2-7, is as follows: DTGVSQNPRHKITKRGQNVTFRCDPISEHNRLYWYRQTLGQGPEFLTYFQNEAQLEKSRLLSDRFSAERPKGSFSTLEIQRTEQGDSAMYLCASSSRDWEFDEQYFGPGTRLTVT.

This clonotype occurred many times. The chain is built from TRBV5-1 and TRBJ2-7, with D uncertain. The V and J ends lost 1 base and 1 base respectively, with 12 bases between them. This CDR3 has 15 amino acids. Germline values: CDR1 SGHRS, CDR2 YFSETQ. The CDR3 coding sequence is TGCGCCAGCAGCTTGTCTATCGGCGAGTCCTACGAGCAGTACTTC. Encoded protein: CASSLSIGESYEQYF.

This clonotype was seen ten or more times. The genes are TRBV27 and TRBJ2-7; the match to TRBD2 covers 8 bases. The germline V gene has CDR1 MNHEY and CDR2 SMNVEV (reference sequence). The ends lost 4 bases at V and 1 base at J; junction bases unmatched: 3. The CDR3 totals 14 residues. The CDR3 region has the DNA TGTGCCAGCAGTTCCCGGGGGGGATCCTACGAGCAGTACTTC. It codes for CASSSRGGSYEQYF.

This clonotype was detected ten times or more. The CDR3 DNA follows: TGTGCCAGCAGACAGGGGGGGTATGGCTACACCTTC. This translates into CASRQGGYGYTF. The V call is TRBV2, the J call TRBJ1-2; 8 positions match TRBD1. Germline loops: CDR1 SNHLY, CDR2 FYNNEI. V was clipped by 6 bases and J by 5 bases; unmatched bases: 2. CDR3 size: 12 residues.

This clonotype was seen ten or more times. The rearrangement joins TRBV12-3 or TRBV12-4 to TRBJ2-5, with D perhaps given as TRBD1 or TRBD2 (6 bases each). This CDR3 is built from 16 residues. V gave up 1 base and J gave up 3 bases, with 15 bases separating them. The CDR3 reads CASSLVAGAGKETQYF. CDR3 DNA: TGTGCCAGCAGTTTAGTGGCAGGGGCGGGGAAAGAGACCCAGTACTTC.

This clonotype occurred many times. The V gene is TRBV6-5, the J gene TRBJ2-7; tentatively, D is TRBD2 (6 bases). V was trimmed by 5 bases and J by 4 bases, leaving 18 bases between them. CDR1 is MNHEY, CDR2 SVGAGI, per germline. This CDR3 is 15 amino acids long. The CDR3 DNA follows: TGTGCCAGCAGTCTCTCGGGACTGAATATTTACGAGCAGTACTTC. Amino acids: CASSLSGLNIYEQYF.